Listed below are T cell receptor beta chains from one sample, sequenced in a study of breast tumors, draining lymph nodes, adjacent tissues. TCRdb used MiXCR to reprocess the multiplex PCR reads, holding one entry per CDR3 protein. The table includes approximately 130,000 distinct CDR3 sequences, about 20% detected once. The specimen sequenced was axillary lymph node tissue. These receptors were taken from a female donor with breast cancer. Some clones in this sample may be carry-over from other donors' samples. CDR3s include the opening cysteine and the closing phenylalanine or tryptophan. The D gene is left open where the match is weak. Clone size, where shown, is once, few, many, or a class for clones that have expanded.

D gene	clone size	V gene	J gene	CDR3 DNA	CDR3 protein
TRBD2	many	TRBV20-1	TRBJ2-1	TGCAGTGCTAGACTAGCGGGGGCTAAATACAATGAGCAGTTCTTC	CSARLAGAKYNEQFF
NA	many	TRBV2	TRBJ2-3	TGTGCCAGCAGGGCGGGTGTTATGGTATCGGGAGATACGCAGTATTTT	CASRAGVMVSGDTQYF
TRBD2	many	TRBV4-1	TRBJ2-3	TGCGCCAGCAGCCCCAATGGACTAGGCCGTTTCACGCAGTATTTT	CASSPNGLGRFTQYF
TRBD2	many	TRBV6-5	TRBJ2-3	TGTGCCAGCAGTTGGACTAGCGGGTTAGATACGCAGTATTTT	CASSWTSGLDTQYF
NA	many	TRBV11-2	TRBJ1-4	TGTGCCAGCAGCTTAGGGGGGACGGTGAGGATGGATGAAAAACTGTTTTTT	CASSLGGTVRMDEKLFF
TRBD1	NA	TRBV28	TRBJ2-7	TGTGCCAGCACCTATACCGGGACAGCGAACGAGCAGTACTTC	CASTYTGTANEQYF
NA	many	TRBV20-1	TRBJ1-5	TGCAGTGCTAGGGGGGCAGTCAGTCAGCCCCAGCATTTT	CSARGAVSQPQHF
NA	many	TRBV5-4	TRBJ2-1	TGTGCCAGCAGCTTGGATGGGATTGGTGAGCAGTTCTTC	CASSLDGIGEQFF
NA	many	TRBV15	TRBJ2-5	TGTGCCACCAGCAGCCCAAGGACAGCTCAAGAGACCCAGTACTTC	CATSSPRTAQETQYF
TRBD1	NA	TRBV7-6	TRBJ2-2	TGTGCCAGCAGTATAACAGGGGTCGGGGAGCTGTTTTTT	CASSITGVGELFF
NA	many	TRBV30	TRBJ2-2	TGTGCCTGGAGTGTCGATTTGCGGGAATCGAACACCGGGGAGCTGTTTTTT	CAWSVDLRESNTGELFF
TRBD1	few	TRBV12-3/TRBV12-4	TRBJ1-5	TGTGCCAGCAGTTACGGGACAGGCAATCAGCCCCAGCATTTT	CASSYGTGNQPQHF
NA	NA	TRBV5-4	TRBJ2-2	TGTGCCAGCAGCTCTCTGTGGCAGGCTCCGAACACCCGGGAGCTGTTTTTT	CASSSLWQAPNTRELFF
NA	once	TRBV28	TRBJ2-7	TGTGTCAGCAGACAATTCATCGGGGAGTCCTACGAGCAGTACTTC	CVSRQFIGESYEQYF
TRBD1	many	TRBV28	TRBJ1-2	TGTGCCAGCAGTTTATACAGGGGCAGTAACTATGGCTACACCTTC	CASSLYRGSNYGYTF
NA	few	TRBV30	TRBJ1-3	TGTGCCTGGAGTGTTCCCCAAGGCCGGGGAAACACCATATATTTT	CAWSVPQGRGNTIYF
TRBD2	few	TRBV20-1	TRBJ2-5	TGCAGTGCTAGAGGAGGACTAGCTTCTGAGACCCAGTACTTC	CSARGGLASETQYF
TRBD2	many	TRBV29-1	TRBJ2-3	TGCAGCGTTGGCGTCGGGAGGGTAGATACGCAGTATTTT	CSVGVGRVDTQYF
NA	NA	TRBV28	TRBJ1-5	TGTGCCAGCGAAGAAGGGGGGGGTGAAGAGCCCCAGCATTTT	CASEEGGGEEPQHF
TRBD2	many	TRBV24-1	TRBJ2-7	TGTGCCACCAGTGAACCGGGAGGGCGCGAGCAGTACTTC	CATSEPGGREQYF
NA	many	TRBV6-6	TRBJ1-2	TGTGCCAGCAGTTTGAGCCAGCTCTATGGCTACACCTTC	CASSLSQLYGYTF
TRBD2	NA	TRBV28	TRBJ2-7	TGTGCCAGCAGCCAGCAAAAGCGGGAGCACTTC	CASSQQKREHF
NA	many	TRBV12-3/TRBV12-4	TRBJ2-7	TGTGCCAGCAGTTACTACTCCTACGAGCAGTACTTC	CASSYYSYEQYF
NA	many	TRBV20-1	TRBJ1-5	TGCAGTGCTGGAACCGCCGGGGGAAATCAGCCCCAGCATTTT	CSAGTAGGNQPQHF
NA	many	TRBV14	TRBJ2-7	TGTGCCAGCAGCCCCGGGCGCGTGGGTGAGCAGTACTTC	CASSPGRVGEQYF
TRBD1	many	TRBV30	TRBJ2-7	TGTGCCTGGTCCTTTCCGGGACAGGTTCCCTACGAGCAGTACTTC	CAWSFPGQVPYEQYF
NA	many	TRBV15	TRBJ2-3	TGTGCCACCAGCAGCACGGACGGAGGCACAGATACGCAGTATTTT	CATSSTDGGTDTQYF
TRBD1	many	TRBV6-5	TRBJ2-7	TGTGCCAGCAGTTGGGGGACAGGGGCCCACGAGCAGTACTTC	CASSWGTGAHEQYF
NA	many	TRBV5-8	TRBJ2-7	TGTGCCAGCAGCTTGGTGGGCGGCGACTACGAGCAGTACTTC	CASSLVGGDYEQYF
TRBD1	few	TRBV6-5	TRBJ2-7	TGTGCCAGCAGTTCAGACTGGAGGACAGGGCGCGAGCAGTACTTC	CASSSDWRTGREQYF
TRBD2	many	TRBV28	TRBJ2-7	TGTGCCAGCAGTTCCGGACTAGCGGGAGCCATCTCCTACGAGCAGTACTTC	CASSSGLAGAISYEQYF
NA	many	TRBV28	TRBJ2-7	TGTGCCAGCAGTTCACCGGGACAACTTAAGTACGGCTACGAGCAGTACTTC	CASSSPGQLKYGYEQYF
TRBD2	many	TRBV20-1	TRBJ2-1	TGCAGTGCTAGACCCTACCCCGGGACTAGGCAGACTGAGCAGTTCTTC	CSARPYPGTRQTEQFF
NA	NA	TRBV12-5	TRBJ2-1	TGTGCTAGTGGTTTGGCAGAGGGGCGTGAGCAGTTCTTC	CASGLAEGREQFF
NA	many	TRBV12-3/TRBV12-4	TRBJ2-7	TGTGCCAGCAATTCTCACAGGTCCCACGAGCAGTACTTC	CASNSHRSHEQYF
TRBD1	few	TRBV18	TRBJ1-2	TGTGCCAGCTCGCCCGGGACAGGGGGGGACTATGGCTACACCTTC	CASSPGTGGDYGYTF
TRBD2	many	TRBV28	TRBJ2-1	TGTGCCAGCAGTTTGACTAGCGGGACCTACAATGAGCAGTTCTTC	CASSLTSGTYNEQFF
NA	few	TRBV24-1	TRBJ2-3	TGTGCCACCAGCCCGGGTGACAGCACAGATACGCAGTATTTT	CATSPGDSTDTQYF
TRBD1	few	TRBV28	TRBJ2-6	TGTGCCAGCCATGACAGGGGAAGGGCCAACGTCCTGACTTTC	CASHDRGRANVLTF
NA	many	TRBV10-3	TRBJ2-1	TGTGCCATCAGTTTGAACTCCTACAATGAGCAGTTCTTC	CAISLNSYNEQFF
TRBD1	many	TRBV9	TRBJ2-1	TGTGCCAGCAGCGTGTTCCGGGACAGGGGGCTCGGTCTAGCGGGACGGGAGCAGTTCTTC	CASSVFRDRGLGLAGREQFF
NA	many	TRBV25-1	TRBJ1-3	TGTGCCAGCAGTAGGCCTGACTCTGGAAACACCATATATTTT	CASSRPDSGNTIYF
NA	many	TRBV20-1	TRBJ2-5	TGCAGTGCCATAGACGGAGGGGTTAAGACCCAGTACTTC	CSAIDGGVKTQYF
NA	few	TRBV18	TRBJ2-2	TGTGCCAGCTCACACCGTGAAGGATTGAACACCGGGGAGCTGTTTTTT	CASSHREGLNTGELFF
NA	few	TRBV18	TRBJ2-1	TGTGCCAGCTCCCAGGGTGAGGTCTACTCCTACAATGAGCAGTTCTTC	CASSQGEVYSYNEQFF
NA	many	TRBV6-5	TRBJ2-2	TGTGCCAGCAGGTCCGGAGGTCGGAACACCGGGGAGCTGTTTTTT	CASRSGGRNTGELFF
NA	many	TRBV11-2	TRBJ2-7	TGTGCCAGCAGCTTAGATCCGGGCCCAATGGAGCAGTACTTC	CASSLDPGPMEQYF